Below, 23 T cell receptor beta chains from the same sample are listed, as sequenced in a study of cytomegalovirus exposure and HLA in healthy donors. Assay: immunoSEQ multiplex PCR; the TCRdb copy retains only in-frame clones and omits some. The table includes approximately 71,000 clones, over 80% detected once. Sequences were obtained from PBMCs. The receptors shown here come from a man younger than 35 in good health and CMV-seronegative.

The V gene is TRBV13, the J gene TRBJ2-7; 8 bases align to TRBD2. Germline CDR1 and CDR2: PRHDT and FYEKMQ (reference sequence). This CDR3 region has 15 residues. After removal of 5 bases from V and 4 bases from J, the junction contained 10 bases not matched to a gene. CDR3 region: CASSPRGGRRYEQYF. CDR3 DNA: TGTGCCAGCAGCCCCCGGGGGGGGCGCAGGTACGAGCAGTACTTC.

The chain couples TRBV28 to TRBJ1-2; D remains unclear. CDR3 length: 11 amino acids. Germline V gene sequence: CDR1 MDHEN, CDR2 SYDVKM. V lost 6 bases and J lost 3, with 5 bases in between. DNA for the CDR3: TGTGCCAGCAGCGGGTACTATGGCTACACCTTC. The encoded protein is CASSGYYGYTF.

This chain uses TRBV28 with TRBJ2-7; TRBD1 is a possible D gene (6 bases). Looked up from germline, CDR1 is MDHEN and CDR2 is SYDVKM. The CDR3 is made up of 17 amino acids. V was trimmed by 5 bases and J by 0 bases, leaving 20 bases between them. In nucleotides, the CDR3 is TGTGCCAGCAGTCCGATAATACAGGGTCTCTTCTCCTACGAGCAGTACTTC. Protein: CASSPIIQGLFSYEQYF. Full variable domain (rest looked up from reference TRBV28 and TRBJ2-7): DVKVTQSSRYLVKRTGEKVFLECVQDMDHENMFWYRQDPGLGLRLIYFSYDVKMKEKGDIPEGYSVSREKKERFSLILESASTNQTSMYLCASSPIIQGLFSYEQYFGPGTRLTVT.

This sequence joins TRBV30 and TRBJ1-1; D is possibly TRBD1 (5 bases). The CDR3 is 13 residues long. Trimming shortened V by 0 bases and J by 7 bases, and 12 bases separated the two germline ends. Germline CDR1 GTSNPN, CDR2 SVGIG (reference sequence). CDR3 bases: TGTGCCTGGAGTGTTCGGGCAGGGCGTGAAGCTTTCTTT. The encoded protein is CAWSVRAGREAFF. Full variable domain (remainder filled in from reference TRBV30 and TRBJ1-1): SQTIHQWPATLVQPVGSPLSLECTVEGTSNPNLYWYRQAAGRGLQLLFYSVGIGQISSEVPQNLSASRPQDRQFILSSKKLLLSDSGFYLCAWSVRAGREAFFGQGTRLTVV.

This sequence joins TRBV27 and TRBJ2-7, with 10 bases aligning to TRBD1. CDR3 length: 13 amino acids. Germline-derived CDR1 and CDR2 are MNHEY and SMNVEV (reference sequence). The junction had 8 bases not matched to a gene; V was cut back by 9 bases and J by 6 bases. CDR3 protein: CASGGTGEVEQYF. CDR3 coding DNA: TGTGCCAGTGGCGGGACAGGGGAGGTCGAGCAGTACTTC.

The chain recombines TRBV29-1 with TRBJ2-5, with 7 bases identical to TRBD2. There are 14 residues in the CDR3. After removal of 1 base from V and 5 bases from J, the junction contained 7 bases not matched to a gene. CDR1 is SQVTM, CDR2 ANQGSEA, per germline. DNA for the CDR3: TGCAGCGTTGAAGGGGAACTAGCGAGGGAGACCCAGTACTTC. Translation gives CSVEGELARETQYF.

This chain uses TRBV7-2 with TRBJ2-3; D not certain. From germline, CDR1 is SGHTA and CDR2 FQGNSA. With 1 base removed from V and 0 bases from J, the gap between germline ends came to 8 bases. CDR3 length: 15 amino acids. CDR3 region: CASSLDYLSTDTQYF. The CDR3 DNA sequence: TGTGCCAGCAGCTTAGACTACCTAAGCACAGATACGCAGTATTTT.

The chain is built from TRBV9 and TRBJ2-3, with 7 bases identical to TRBD2. CDR3 length: 15 residues. The trim removed 0 bases at V and 6 bases at J, leaving 7 bases unmatched. Germline V lookup: CDR1 SGDLS, CDR2 YYNGEE. The CDR3 DNA follows: TGTGCCAGCAGCGTAGAGGGAGGGAGTAGGGATACGCAGTATTTT. As protein: CASSVEGGSRDTQYF.

The chain has TRBV5-6 and TRBJ2-3, with 11 bases matching TRBD2. Germline values: CDR1 SGHDT, CDR2 YYEEEE. This CDR3 has 17 amino acids. After removal of 4 bases from V and 3 bases from J, the junction contained 10 bases not matched to a gene. For the CDR3, the DNA is TGTGCCAGCAGCCGGGACATTAGCGGGAGGGGAACAGATACGCAGTATTTT. Protein: CASSRDISGRGTDTQYF.

The chain combines TRBV4-3 with TRBJ2-1; TRBD2 matches at 12 bases. The CDR3 runs to 15 residues. With 5 bases clipped from V and 4 bases from J, the junction kept 3 bases outside the gene matches. Looked up from germline, CDR1 is LGHNA and CDR2 is YSLEER. The CDR3 here is CASSYTSGRYNEQFF. CDR3 sequence (DNA): TGCGCCAGCAGCTATACTAGCGGGAGGTACAATGAGCAGTTCTTC.

The V gene is TRBV7-9, the J gene TRBJ2-2, with D perhaps matching TRBD2 (5 bases). Germline V CDR1 and CDR2: SEHNR, FQNEAQ (reference sequence). V gave up 7 bases and J gave up 6 bases, with 6 bases separating them. The CDR3 covers 11 residues. The CDR3 spells CASIGAGELFF. The CDR3 DNA reads as TGTGCCAGCATCGGGGCCGGGGAGCTGTTTTTT.

The chain has TRBV13 and TRBJ1-1; D possibly corresponds to TRBD1 (6 bases). V shed 4 bases and J shed 4 bases, with 13 bases lying between them. The length of the CDR3 is 14 residues. CDR1 PRHDT and CDR2 FYEKMQ come from the germline V gene (reference sequence). CDR3 coding DNA: TGTGCCAGCAGCTATTTACAGGGTAGCACTGAAGCTTTCTTT. Translated, it gives CASSYLQGSTEAFF.

The chain recombines TRBV19 with TRBJ2-2; D uncertain. This CDR3 has 15 residues. V was shortened by 1 base and J by 3 bases, with 9 bases between the two germline ends. Per germline, CDR1 LNHDA and CDR2 SQIVND (reference sequence). Here the CDR3 DNA reads TGTGCCAGTAGTATAGGGCTTAAAGACACCGGGGAGCTGTTTTTT. Amino acids: CASSIGLKDTGELFF. Full variable domain (rest looked up from reference TRBV19 and TRBJ2-2): DGGITQSPKYLFRKEGQNVTLSCEQNLNHDAMYWYRQDPGQGLRLIYYSQIVNDFQKGDIAEGYSVSREKKESFPLTVTSAQKNPTAFYLCASSIGLKDTGELFFGEGSRLTVL.

This chain joins TRBV14 and TRBJ2-1; unclear D gene. CDR1 and CDR2 from the germline V gene are SGHDN and FVKESK. V lost 11 bases and J 1 base, leaving 9 bases between the germline ends. The CDR3 is 12 amino acids. The CDR3 loop is CASSLSYNEQFF. For the CDR3, the DNA is TGTGCCTCCTCCCTTTCCTACAATGAGCAGTTCTTC.

V gene TRBV19 combines with J gene TRBJ2-7; the match to TRBD1 covers 7 bases. CDR1 is LNHDA and CDR2 is SQIVND in the germline V gene (reference sequence). The CDR3 extends over 15 amino acids. Unmatched junction bases numbered 10, after V lost 2 bases and J lost 6 bases. CDR3 in DNA: TGTGCCAGTAGTATAACAGGAACAGGGGAGCGCGAGCAGTACTTC. Amino acids: CASSITGTGEREQYF.

The chain links TRBV10-3 to TRBJ1-3; 9 bases agree with TRBD1. V shed 2 bases, J shed 0 bases, and the junction held 8 bases outside the gene matches. CDR1 and CDR2 (germline): ENHRY, SYGVKD. The CDR3 covers 18 residues. The CDR3 spells CAISELGQGTTSGNTIYF. As DNA, the CDR3 is TGTGCCATCAGTGAGCTGGGACAGGGCACTACCTCTGGAAACACCATATATTTT.

The rearrangement links TRBV18 to TRBJ1-3; a weak D match, TRBD1 (6 bases). V lost 2 bases to trimming and J lost 0 bases, with 8 bases between them. Germline CDR1 is KGHSH and CDR2 is LQKENI. CDR3 size: 15 residues. The CDR3 sequence: CASSPGQSSGNTIYF. CDR3 nucleotide sequence: TGTGCCAGCTCACCAGGACAGAGCTCTGGAAACACCATATATTTT.

The chain has TRBV7-9 and TRBJ2-3, with 11 bases aligning to TRBD2. CDR1 and CDR2 (germline): SEHNR, FQNEAQ (reference sequence). The CDR3 extends over 15 amino acids. Unmatched junction bases numbered 4, after V lost 4 bases and J lost 4 bases. The CDR3 is CASSYMGLAADTQYF. The CDR3 DNA reads TGTGCCAGCAGCTACATGGGACTAGCGGCAGATACGCAGTATTTT.

As to this clone: The junction departs from germline at one end; a sequencing error may be responsible. The chain recombines TRBV6-5 with TRBJ2-5; the match to TRBD1 covers 7 bases. The CDR3 extends over 15 amino acids. CDR1 and CDR2 (germline): MNHEY, SVGAGI. The CDR3 bases are TGTGCCAGCACTTACTCGGCAGGGGGTTGGGAGACCCAGTACTTC. It encodes CASTYSAGGWETQYF.

The chain joins TRBV5-4 to TRBJ2-7; D possibly corresponds to TRBD1 (6 bases). The V and J ends lost 4 bases and 5 bases respectively, with 19 bases between them. The CDR3 is made up of 15 amino acids. CDR1 SGHNT and CDR2 YYREEE come from the germline V gene (reference sequence). The CDR3, as DNA: TGTGCCAGCAGCCTTGTCTCGAGGGGGTCACACGAGCAGTACTTC. This encodes CASSLVSRGSHEQYF. Together with reference TRBV5-4 and TRBJ2-7, the CDR3 gives the full variable domain: ETGVTQSPTHLIKTRGQQVTLRCSSQSGHNTVSWYQQALGQGPQFIFQYYREEENGRGNFPPRFSGLQFPNYSSELNVNALELDDSALYLCASSLVSRGSHEQYFGPGTRLTVT.

This clone has only a few counts. CDR3 in amino acids: CAISEGLAGVQEQYF. The DNA for the CDR3 is TGTGCCATCAGTGAGGGACTAGCGGGAGTACAAGAGCAGTACTTC. The V call is TRBV10-3, the J call TRBJ2-7, with 13 bases fitting TRBD2. Germline V gene data show CDR1 as ENHRY and CDR2 as SYGVKD. The CDR3 has 15 residues. V lost 2 bases and J lost 7; bases outside the gene matches: 5.

The chain uses TRBV7-2 and TRBJ2-2; 10 bases agree with TRBD2. The CDR3 sequence is 16 residues long. The ends lost 1 base at V and 4 bases at J; junction bases unmatched: 3. Germline values: CDR1 SGHTA, CDR2 FQGNSA. CDR3 sequence (DNA): TGTGCCAGCAGCTTAGTGGCTAGCGGGAGCACCGGGGAGCTGTTTTTT. It specifies CASSLVASGSTGELFF. Full variable domain (outside the CDR3, taken from reference TRBV7-2 and TRBJ2-2): GAGVSQSPSNKVTEKGKDVELRCDPISGHTALYWYRQSLGQGLEFLIYFQGNSAPDKSGLPSDRFSAERTGGSVSTLTIQRTQQEDSAVYLCASSLVASGSTGELFFGEGSRLTVL.

V usage is TRBV6-1 and J usage is TRBJ1-2; maybe TRBD1 (6 bases). CDR3 length equals 14 residues. V was clipped by 8 bases and J by 4 bases, with 17 bases between them. The germline V gene has CDR1 MNHNS and CDR2 SASEGT. CDR3 sequence (DNA): TGTGCCAGCGCGACACAGGGAAATCGCTATGGCTACACCTTC. It translates to CASATQGNRYGYTF.